This TCR beta chain emerged from a study of OX40 agonist ivuxolimab in advanced cancers. The study's findings and limits: Among some nonresponders, normalized T-cell clonal expansion was also low.

Details on this clone: Its cognate antigen is unknown.

CDR1 and CDR2 (germline): KGHSH, LQKENI. V was cut by 5 bases and J by 1 base, with 11 bases left in between. The CDR3 length is 14 residues. Repertoires were generated with immunoSEQ multiplex PCR, while TCRdb's copy carries only in-frame clones and drops some. The sample yields roughly 86,000 clones, about 90% seen once. The chain recombines TRBV18 with TRBJ1-1; no firm D call. The origin of this receptor is an adult with an advanced solid tumor such as melanoma, head and neck, liver or kidney cancer. The sample here was CD4+ or CD8+ T cells sorted from blood, taken in a trial of the OX40 agonist ivuxolimab. The CDR3 region has the DNA TGTGCCAGCTCAACATCGACGGAGAACACTGAAGCTTTCTTT. This translates into CASSTSTENTEAFF.